Following are 17 T cell receptor beta chains from one sample sequenced in a study of cytomegalovirus exposure and HLA in healthy donors (dated by TCRdb to 2016 to 2017). The method was the immunoSEQ multiplex PCR assay. For the multiplex PCR, a mixture combining 60 forward primers for TCR Vbeta segments and 13 reverse primers for TCR Jbeta segments was used. TCRdb re-hosts the immuneACCESS table, in-frame sequences only. Its copies lack some clones; in the studies checked, an unresolved V gene accounts for under half of them, and the cause for the rest is not known. This sample comprises 170,000 or so clones, about four fifths of them detected only once. The biggest ten clones account for around 1.5% of the sample. The sequenced sample consisted of PBMCs. The receptors were gathered from a man aged 50 to 60 in good health and CMV-seronegative.

The chain combines TRBV7-6 with TRBJ2-1, with TRBD2 matching 7 bases. Germline V gene sequence: CDR1 SGHVS, CDR2 FNYEAQ. V dropped 5 bases and J dropped 10; count of bases not matched to a gene: 8. The CDR3 runs to 13 residues. For the CDR3, the DNA is TGTGCCAGCAGCCATACTAGCGCTAGGGAGCAGTTCTTC. Its protein product is CASSHTSAREQFF.

This clone was seen only a few times. The chain uses TRBV15 and TRBJ2-7; the match to TRBD1 covers 8 bases. In germline, CDR1 is LNHNV, CDR2 YYDKDF (reference sequence). The CDR3 covers 16 residues. Unmatched junction bases numbered 7, after V lost 0 bases and J lost 3 bases. For the CDR3, the DNA is TGTGCCACCAGCAGAGATCAACAGGGGGGTGGCTACGAGCAGTACTTC. Translated: CATSRDQQGGGYEQYF.

V usage is TRBV9 and J usage is TRBJ1-2; D remains unclear. Germline values: CDR1 SGDLS, CDR2 YYNGEE. The CDR3 runs 13 residues. V was trimmed by 0 bases and J by 1 base, leaving 4 bases between them. As DNA, the CDR3 is TGTGCCAGCAGCGTAGGAGATAACTATGGCTACACCTTC. Protein: CASSVGDNYGYTF.

V usage is TRBV6-6 and J usage is TRBJ2-1, with a possible D match to TRBD1 (5 bases). This CDR3 is 14 amino acids long. The ends were cut back, 6 bases at V and 9 bases at J, with 18 bases in the middle. Per the germline V gene, CDR1 is MNHNY and CDR2 is SVGAGI (reference sequence). The DNA for the CDR3 is TGTGCCAGCAGCCGCGAAGGGGTCATTGGTGAGCAGTTCTTC. This sequence encodes CASSREGVIGEQFF.

There are a few counts of this clone. The chain has TRBV12-5 and TRBJ1-5, with TRBD1 identical over 7 bases. The CDR3 loop spans 14 amino acids. CDR1 LGHNT and CDR2 FRNRAP come from the germline V gene. V lost 1 base, J lost 6 bases, and 3 bases stayed unmatched. The CDR3 DNA sequence: TGTGCTAGTGGTTTGGAGGCAGGGGGTCAGCCCCAGCATTTT. Amino acids: CASGLEAGGQPQHF.

This clone showed up just once. V is TRBV7-3 and J is TRBJ2-5; 13 bases are shared with TRBD2. V gave up 0 bases and J gave up 4 bases; unmatched junction bases: 8. The CDR3 has 18 residues. CDR1 and CDR2 from the germline V gene are SGHTA and FQGTGA. CDR3 DNA sequence: TGTGCCAGCAGCTTAACCACTAGCGGGGGGGTATTTGGAGAGACCCAGTACTTC. The encoded protein is CASSLTTSGGVFGETQYF.

The rearrangement links TRBV28 to TRBJ1-1; D is perhaps TRBD1 (5 bases). The ends were cut back, 5 bases at V and 1 base at J, with 17 bases in the middle. The germline CDR1 and CDR2 sequences are MDHEN and SYDVKM. The CDR3 runs 16 residues. The CDR3 sequence: CASSPGHLSGNTEAFF. In DNA form, the CDR3 reads TGTGCCAGCAGTCCCGGACACCTCTCCGGGAACACTGAAGCTTTCTTT.

This clone appeared a few times. The chain uses TRBV12-5 and TRBJ1-1, with a weak D call TRBD1 (5 bases). Germline CDR1 reads LGHNT; CDR2 reads FRNRAP. The V and J ends lost 5 bases and 0 bases respectively, with 16 bases between them. This CDR3 is 16 amino acids long. The CDR3 reads CASGPPGSPMNTEAFF. The CDR3, as DNA: TGTGCTAGTGGTCCCCCAGGGTCCCCAATGAACACTGAAGCTTTCTTT.

J is TRBJ1-6 and V is TRBV2; a weak D match, TRBD1 (6 bases). This CDR3 region has 15 residues. Germline V gene lookup returns CDR1 SNHLY and CDR2 FYNNEI. Trimming shortened V by 6 bases and J by 7 bases, and 16 bases separated the two germline ends. The DNA for the CDR3 is TGTGCCAGCAGAGCCCAGGGGCCCGGGAATTCACCCCTCCACTTT. Protein: CASRAQGPGNSPLHF.

This CDR3 is CASSLTRDYPNNEQFF. CDR3 sequence (DNA): TGTGCCAGCAGCTTGACTCGGGACTACCCCAACAATGAGCAGTTCTTC. This rearrangement joins TRBV7-6 to TRBJ2-1; 7 bases align to TRBD2. V shed 3 bases, J shed 5 bases, and the junction held 10 bases outside the gene matches. The CDR3 has 16 residues. From germline, CDR1 is SGHVS and CDR2 FNYEAQ.

This clone has a handful of counts. The V gene is TRBV6-5, the J gene TRBJ1-5, with 8 bases identical to TRBD1. Germline assignment: CDR1 MNHEY and CDR2 SVGAGI. The CDR3 sequence is 15 residues long. V trimming: 8 bases; J trimming: 2 bases; junction bases outside the gene matches: 8. The CDR3 here is CASRTGSSGNQPQHF. In DNA form, the CDR3 reads TGTGCCAGCCGGACAGGGAGTTCGGGCAATCAGCCCCAGCATTTT.

V and J are TRBV12-2 and TRBJ2-7; the table gives TRBD1 as D, unverified against the DNA. TRBV12-2 is given as a pseudogene. This CDR3 contains 16 residues. The CDR3 here is CASRAVDRVGLDEQYF. In nucleotides, the CDR3 is TGTGCAAGTCGCGCCGTTGACAGGGTCGGGCTCGACGAGCAGTACTTC.

The V and J genes are TRBV6-5 and TRBJ1-1; D is unresolved. Trimming cost V 2 bases and J 8 bases, with 6 bases left between them. The CDR3 has 11 residues. Germline V gives CDR1 MNHEY, CDR2 SVGAGI. CDR3 nucleotide sequence: TGTGCCAGCAGTTACCAAATGGAAGCTTTCTTT. It specifies CASSYQMEAFF.

The V gene is TRBV6-5, the J gene TRBJ2-7; no reliable D call. Germline V CDR1 and CDR2: MNHEY, SVGAGI. V gave up 0 bases and J gave up 3 bases, with 12 bases separating them. This CDR3 comprises 15 residues. The DNA of the CDR3 is TGTGCCAGCAGTTACTCGTATCACGGAGACTACGAGCAGTACTTC. Protein: CASSYSYHGDYEQYF.

The chain combines TRBV7-9 with TRBJ2-1; D may be TRBD1 (6 bases). The V gene's germline CDR1 is SEHNR and CDR2 FQNEAQ (reference sequence). Trimming removed 6 bases from V and 8 bases from J, with 20 bases in between. The length of the CDR3 is 15 residues. The CDR3 bases are TGTGCCAGCAGATCGGAAGGGCTGGGGGCCTATGAGCAGTTCTTC. Its protein product is CASRSEGLGAYEQFF.

The chain is built from TRBV28 and TRBJ2-3; 15 bases are a match to TRBD2. CDR1 MDHEN and CDR2 SYDVKM come from the germline V gene. CDR3 length equals 16 residues. Trimming took 6 bases from V and 6 from J; bases not matched to a gene: 7. CDR3 residues: CASSTRTSGRGDTQYF. The CDR3 nucleotides are TGTGCCAGCAGCACACGGACTAGCGGGAGGGGGGATACGCAGTATTTT.

A single count supports this clone. The rearrangement links TRBV6-1 to TRBJ2-5; possibly TRBD1 for D (6 bases). The CDR3 totals 15 residues. V lost 1 base, J lost 5 bases, and 14 bases lay in between. In germline, CDR1 is MNHNS, CDR2 SASEGT. CDR3 residues: CASSEDRVDGETQYF. The DNA of the CDR3 is TGTGCCAGCAGTGAAGACAGGGTTGATGGGGAGACCCAGTACTTC.